This TCR beta chain came from a study of blood T cell repertoires in COVID-19 (dated by TCRdb to 2020 to 2022). Study-wide context: The collaborator samples originated in the United States, Italy and Spain and spanned the acute and convalescent phases of COVID-19. HLA class I and class II types, where available, came from metadata supplied by the sample provider rather than from assay-based typing. Deeply sampled blood TCRbeta repertoires from subjects exposed to, actively infected with, or recovered from COVID-19 were included in the dataset. Samples came from the ongoing ImmuneRACE study (first 160 participants) plus 1,254 subjects from 6 global collaborators. A freely available public database, intended as a resource for researchers studying the immune response to SARS-CoV-2, is where the repertoires were released. Sample metadata almost always included a de-identified subject ID, COVID-19 status, age in years and sex. The material from the prospective study consisted of cDNA or gDNA derived from T cells, B-cell-depleted T cells, or PBMCs.

The research as a whole found: Clinical and demographic metadata were provided uncurated, with the amount varying by source and participant.

About this clone itself: Its antigen is unknown. One base away there is no much larger clone; base qualities are not given.

TCRbeta CDR3 regions were amplified from genomic DNA by means of the immunoSEQ Assay, a bias-controlled multiplex PCR. Turning to the authors' computational methods: The number of nucleated cells in each sample was estimated by amplification of reference gene primers within the assay. Sequence reads were collapsed and filtered to measure the absolute abundance of every unique TCRbeta CDR3 rearrangement. For each sample, productive Simpson clonality was calculated as the square root of Simpson's diversity index over productive rearrangements. What TCRdb holds here is the immuneACCESS table cut down to in-frame rearrangements. Part of the clones is not present; checked against another copy, under half of the missing clones reflect an unresolved V gene, and the others are unexplained. The DNA was the basis for D and trimming; V, J and clone size are from that table. The sample yields around 130,000 clones; 84% were counted once. More than 10% of the sample is in the top ten clones.

Taken from cysteine to phenylalanine, the CDR3 has 16 residues. Solely the CDR3 DNA is kept, with 48 bases framed from the first base. CDR1 and CDR2 are read off the germline V gene as SGHDN and FVKESK. Between the V and J ends, shortened by 1 base and 0 bases respectively, the junction contains 10 bases. Collaborating institutions collected whole blood in K2EDTA tubes following their own protocols. For TCRbeta analysis, collaborators shipped samples in one of three forms: frozen whole blood, isolated PBMCs, or DNA extracted from either of those sample types. Sequencing was done on a sample of peripheral blood. The origin of this receptor is a human donor in a cohort sampled during active COVID-19. The chain is encoded by TRBV14 joined to TRBJ1-3, with no confidently assigned D gene. CDR3 loop: CASSQGLFSSGNTIYF. The nucleotide sequence reads as follows: TGTGCCAGCAGCCAAGGCTTATTCAGCTCTGGAAACACCATATATTTT.